These T cell receptor beta chains were read from a single sample in a study of radiotherapy plus CTLA-4 blockade in lung cancer. TCRdb's table, derived via immunoSEQ multiplex PCR, lists solely in-frame clones and lacks some. The table lists 24,000 or so clones, around 72% of them singletons. This specimen was peripheral blood, taken from a patient treated with radiotherapy plus ipilimumab. These receptors all stem from a human donor with non-small cell lung cancer who had stable disease on radiotherapy plus ipilimumab. Each CDR3 is given with its conserved first and last residue. D genes are given only for firm matches. Only some rows state a clone size, as once, few, many or a class for expanded clones.

.	TRBV7-2	TRBJ1-1	TRBD1	CASSSRQGITEAFF	TGTGCCAGCAGCTCGAGACAGGGGATCACTGAAGCTTTCTTT
.	TRBV4-3	TRBJ2-7	TRBD2	CASSQETLAGGSTYEQYF	TGCGCCAGCAGCCAAGAAACACTAGCGGGAGGATCGACTTACGAGCAGTACTTC
.	TRBV11-3	TRBJ2-2	.	CASSKRNTGELFF	TGTGCCAGCAGCAAGCGGAACACCGGGGAGCTGTTTTTT
.	TRBV4-1	TRBJ2-1	TRBD1	CASSQVGTDNEQFF	TGCGCCAGCAGCCAAGTTGGGACAGACAATGAGCAGTTCTTC
.	TRBV7-3	TRBJ2-5	.	CASSPGWDTGVEETQYF	TGTGCCAGCAGCCCTGGGTGGGACACGGGTGTTGAGGAGACCCAGTACTTC
.	TRBV29-1	TRBJ1-4	.	CSGAPGLNEKLFF	TGCAGCGGGGCCCCGGGCCTTAATGAAAAACTGTTTTTT
.	TRBV20-1	TRBJ2-5	.	CSARVMRAQYF	TGCAGTGCTAGAGTGATGCGAGCCCAGTACTTC
.	TRBV14	TRBJ2-7	.	CASGAGAGISYEQYF	TGTGCCTCTGGCGCGGGGGCTGGGATCTCCTACGAGCAGTACTTC
.	TRBV7-8	TRBJ1-2	.	CASSDYWGSRGGYTF	TGTGCCAGCAGCGACTACTGGGGGTCCCGCGGGGGCTACACCTTC
.	TRBV25-1	TRBJ1-1	.	CASRLGHLNTEAFF	TGTGCCAGCAGGCTGGGACACCTGAACACTGAAGCTTTCTTT
once	TRBV7-9	TRBJ2-6	.	CASRGSGANVLTF	TGTGCCAGCCGGGGCTCTGGGGCCAACGTCCTGACTTTC
.	TRBV15	TRBJ2-7	TRBD1	CATSRARQGANEQYF	TGTGCCACCAGCAGAGCGAGACAGGGGGCAAACGAGCAGTACTTC
once	TRBV5-5	TRBJ2-7	TRBD1	CASRGTGPKFFSYEQYF	TGTGCCAGCCGGGGGACAGGGCCCAAGTTCTTCTCCTACGAGCAGTACTTC
.	TRBV7-2	TRBJ2-2	TRBD2	CASSFSLLAGGVHGELFF	TGTGCCAGCAGCTTCTCACTTCTAGCGGGAGGGGTTCACGGGGAGCTGTTTTTT
.	TRBV6-1	TRBJ1-2	TRBD1	CASRSGGAYGYTF	TGTGCCAGCAGATCAGGGGGAGCCTATGGCTACACCTTC
.	TRBV7-9	TRBJ2-7	TRBD1	CASSQTGGPYEQYF	TGTGCCAGCAGCCAGACAGGGGGACCCTACGAGCAGTACTTC
.	TRBV19	TRBJ2-7	TRBD2	CASSLLLGAGEGEQYF	TGTGCCAGTAGTCTTCTCCTGGGAGCGGGAGAAGGCGAGCAGTACTTC
few	TRBV7-2	TRBJ2-1	TRBD2	CASSSTTSGSPNEQFF	TGTGCCAGCAGCTCAACGACTAGCGGGAGCCCCAATGAGCAGTTCTTC
.	TRBV11-2	TRBJ1-4	.	CASSLQGFRNEKLFF	TGTGCCAGCAGCCTACAGGGTTTCCGTAATGAAAAACTGTTTTTT
once	TRBV5-8	TRBJ1-2	TRBD1	CASSLYGDRVYGYTF	TGTGCCAGCAGCTTGTATGGGGACAGGGTGTATGGCTACACCTTC
.	TRBV2	TRBJ2-7	.	CARLDTRGEQYF	TGTGCCCGGTTAGACACCCGGGGCGAGCAGTACTTC
.	TRBV2	TRBJ2-7	.	CASSVGARAYEQYF	TGTGCCAGCAGTGTGGGGGCGCGGGCCTACGAGCAGTACTTC
.	TRBV6-6	TRBJ1-5	.	CASSYSQGSQPQHF	TGTGCCAGCAGTTACAGTCAGGGTAGTCAGCCCCAGCATTTT
.	TRBV5-1	TRBJ2-1	.	CASTGTPGFGEQFF	TGCGCCAGTACGGGGACCCCGGGCTTTGGGGAGCAGTTCTTC
few	TRBV25-1	TRBJ2-1	TRBD2	CATSGPLAGVSYNEQFF	TGTGCCACCTCAGGACCGCTAGCGGGAGTCTCCTACAATGAGCAGTTCTTC
.	TRBV7-8	TRBJ2-7	TRBD2	CASSLEGLAPYEQYF	TGTGCCAGCAGCTTAGAGGGACTAGCACCGTACGAGCAGTACTTC
once	TRBV7-2	TRBJ2-7	.	CASSSEGVRYEQYF	TGTGCCAGCAGCTCTGAGGGGGTGCGCTACGAGCAGTACTTC
.	TRBV15	TRBJ2-3	.	CATSRAARADTQYF	TGTGCCACCAGCAGAGCCGCCCGGGCAGATACGCAGTATTTT
.	TRBV5-1	TRBJ2-1	.	CASSLGRDRFLYNEQFF	TGCGCCAGCAGCTTGGGGAGAGACAGGTTCCTCTACAATGAGCAGTTCTTC
.	TRBV9	TRBJ1-1	.	CASSVEVGLDSEAFF	TGTGCCAGCAGCGTAGAAGTTGGTTTGGACAGCGAAGCTTTCTTT
.	TRBV10-3	TRBJ2-3	.	CAIMASGVGDTQYF	TGTGCCATCATGGCTTCGGGAGTGGGGGATACGCAGTATTTT
few	TRBV4-1	TRBJ1-4	.	CASSQVQGEKLFF	TGCGCCAGCAGCCAGGTACAGGGTGAAAAACTGTTTTTT
.	TRBV28	TRBJ1-2	.	CASSFAIRSGYTF	TGTGCCAGCAGTTTTGCAATCAGGTCTGGCTACACCTTC
.	TRBV7-2	TRBJ2-4	.	CASSSRGGEIQYF	TGTGCCAGCAGCTCCAGAGGGGGGGAGATTCAGTACTTC
.	TRBV11-2	TRBJ2-3	.	CASSLDMGKGTDTQYF	TGTGCCAGCAGCCTAGACATGGGAAAGGGCACAGATACGCAGTATTTT
.	TRBV27	TRBJ1-2	TRBD1	CASSLSLSGTVYGYTF	TGTGCCAGCAGTTTATCCCTGTCCGGGACAGTTTATGGCTACACCTTC
.	TRBV19	TRBJ2-7	TRBD1	CASSIEGGAGLRYF	TGTGCCAGTAGTATTGAAGGGGGCGCCGGATTGCGGTACTTC
once	TRBV9	TRBJ2-1	TRBD1	CASSVGPLGGQGSYNEQFF	TGTGCCAGCAGCGTAGGACCGTTGGGGGGACAGGGGTCGTACAATGAGCAGTTCTTC
.	TRBV7-6	TRBJ1-1	.	CASSSNRHTEAFF	TGTGCCAGCAGCTCTAATCGGCATACTGAAGCTTTCTTT
.	TRBV10-2	TRBJ2-7	.	CASSEMGPYEQYF	TGCGCCAGCAGTGAAATGGGGCCCTACGAGCAGTACTTC